The subject of this entry is one T cell receptor beta chain. What this receptor recognizes is not known. Per-base qualities were not stored, and no clone one base away is much larger. This sample is drawn from a study of blood T cell repertoires in COVID-19 (dated by TCRdb to the early 2020s). Regarding the complete study: Samples covering the acute and convalescent phases of COVID-19 were provided by collaborators in the United States, Italy and Spain. Samples were obtained from the ongoing ImmuneRACE study (first 160 participants) and from over 1,000 subjects provided by 6 global collaborators. A de-identified subject ID, COVID-19 status, age in years and sex were almost always included in the sample metadata. The material from the prospective study consisted of cDNA or gDNA derived from T cells, B-cell-depleted T cells, or PBMCs. Subjects who had been exposed to COVID-19, were actively infected with it, or had recovered from it provided the deeply sampled blood TCRbeta repertoires that made up the dataset. The repertoires were made available in a free public database intended to serve as a resource for research on the immune response to SARS-CoV-2. Where available, HLA class I and class II types were obtained from metadata supplied by the sample provider rather than from assay-based typing. Overall results and qualifications from the work: The quantity of clinical and demographic metadata differed by source and by participant and was supplied without curation.

A second Seattle source provided samples from volunteer blood donors who had recovered from COVID-19. Whole blood was collected in K2EDTA tubes by collaborating institutions according to the institutions' own protocols. For TCRbeta analysis, collaborators shipped samples in one of three forms: frozen whole blood, isolated PBMCs, or DNA extracted from either of those sample types. There are 18 amino acids in the CDR3, from cysteine to phenylalanine inclusive. Solely the CDR3 DNA is kept, with 54 bases framed from the first base. CDR1 and CDR2, looked up from the germline V gene (reference sequence), are MNHEY and SMNVEV. From V the trimming removes 2 bases and from J it removes 0 bases, while the gene matches leave 5 bases of the junction unaccounted for. TCRbeta CDR3 regions were amplified from genomic DNA using the immunoSEQ Assay, a bias-controlled multiplex PCR. On the authors' methods: The number of nucleated cells in each sample was estimated by amplification of reference gene primers within the assay. To quantify the absolute abundance of each unique TCRbeta CDR3 rearrangement, sequence reads were collapsed and filtered. For each sample, productive Simpson clonality was calculated as the square root of Simpson's diversity index over productive rearrangements. TCRdb took over this immuneACCESS table, retaining in-frame rearrangements with V and J assigned. Such tables are incomplete; in checked studies, under half of the missing clones stem from an unresolved V gene, and the remainder is unexplained. For V, J and clone size, that table is used; D and trimming come from the DNA. The sample data list hundreds of thousands of clones, and 83% of these were observed just once. Around 10% of the sample rests with the top ten.

This clonotype was obtained from a woman in her forties or fifties who had recovered from COVID-19. The rearrangement combines TRBV27 with TRBJ2-1, with 12 bases aligning to TRBD2. Sequences were obtained from peripheral blood. The encoded CDR3 is CASSLEGTSGLSYNEQFF. Read as DNA, the sequence is TGTGCCAGCAGTTTAGAGGGGACTAGCGGGCTCTCCTACAATGAGCAGTTCTTC.